This T cell receptor (beta chain) came from a study of CD8 T cells in ankylosing spondylitis. V lost 4 bases to trimming and J lost 5 bases, with 10 bases between them. This CDR3 spans 13 amino acids. Germline-derived CDR1 and CDR2 are SGHRS and YFSETQ. Scientists made TCR beta libraries using quantitative 5'-RACE with molecular barcodes. TCRdb reprocessed the 5' RACE reads with MiXCR, giving one entry per CDR3 protein. The repertoire holds some 290,000 distinct CDR3 sequences, roughly 20% seen once, with 7.8% in the top ten. This clonotype was seen more than once but under ten times. The chain employs TRBV5-1 and TRBJ2-1; D uncertain. This clonotype was sampled from a male donor with ankylosing spondylitis or in good health (not recorded which). The source material was blood, either unsorted or a sorted T cell fraction (not recorded which). The CDR3, as DNA: TGCGCCAGCAGCAGTCTAGTCGACAATGAGCAGTTCTTC. Translated, it gives CASSSLVDNEQFF.